This TCR beta chain emerged from a study of blood T cell repertoires in COVID-19. Study background: Sources were T cells, B-cell-depleted T cells, or PBMCs; the material itself was cDNA or gDNA.

CDR1 and CDR2 (germline): SGHRS, YFSETQ. The CDR3 is 16 amino acids. J was trimmed by 0 bases and V by 6 bases; bases with no gene match: 6. Per the study methods: Cell counts per sample came from amplifying reference gene primers. Sequencing was performed with immunoSEQ multiplex PCR; in TCRdb, only in-frame clones are kept and a portion is missing. V and J calls and clone size are those listed in that table; D and trimming were worked out from the DNA. The repertoire has about 120,000 clones, about 84% of them found once; the top ten carry about 3.9%. The TCR comes from a man in his sixties with acute or convalescent COVID-19. The sequenced sample consisted of peripheral blood. The rearrangement joins TRBV5-1 to TRBJ2-2, with 9 bases lining up with TRBD2. In DNA, the CDR3 is TGCGCCAGCACATCCCCTAGCGGGACGAACACCGGGGAGCTGTTTTTT. This sequence encodes CASTSPSGTNTGELFF.